The clone carrying this T cell receptor beta chain was recorded a few times. The V gene's germline CDR1 is LNHDA and CDR2 SQIVND (reference sequence). The trim removed 5 bases at V and 4 bases at J, leaving 4 bases unmatched. There are 13 residues in the CDR3. These data originate in a study of T cells after yellow fever vaccination. From the 5' RACE reads, TCRdb called clonotypes with MiXCR, one entry per CDR3 protein. The profile shows 100,000 to 150,000 distinct CDR3 sequences, 7.5% to 10% of them singletons. V gene TRBV19 combines with J gene TRBJ1-1, with 7 bases lining up with TRBD1. The sample here was CD8+ T cells sorted from PBMCs, taken on the day of the yellow fever booster vaccination. The source of this sequence is a man between 18 and 29 years old who received the YFV17D yellow fever vaccine. The DNA for the CDR3 is TGTGCCAGTAGTGACAGGGAGAGCACTGAAGCTTTCTTT. This gives the protein CASSDRESTEAFF.